This is a list of T cell receptor beta chains from one sample in a study of T cell repertoires in cytomegalovirus infection. TCRdb re-called the reads with MiXCR, one entry per CDR3 protein. Altogether 400,000 or so distinct CDR3 sequences are present, 25% to 40% being singletons, with the ten largest covering 12% to 15%. The specimen sequenced was PBMCs. The receptors originated from a human donor in good health (CMV status not recorded). Some clones in this sample may be carry-over from other donors' samples. Each CDR3 is given with its conserved first and last residue. The D gene is left open where the match is weak. Expanded clones are given a class, and other clones once, few, many or no size at all.

V gene: TRBV20-1; D gene: TRBD1; J gene: TRBJ2-7; clone size: .; CDR3 DNA: TGCAGTGCTAGGGCGGGTAACTTGGGACAGGGACACGAGCAGTACTTC; CDR3 protein: CSARAGNLGQGHEQYF
V gene: TRBV7-9; D gene: .; J gene: TRBJ2-1; clone size: few; CDR3 DNA: TGTGCCAGCAGCTATCGTGTAGATGAGCAGTTCTTC; CDR3 protein: CASSYRVDEQFF
V gene: TRBV11-2; D gene: .; J gene: TRBJ2-5; clone size: .; CDR3 DNA: TGTGCCAGCCTCTTAGGGGGGGAAGAGACCCAGTACTTC; CDR3 protein: CASLLGGEETQYF
V gene: TRBV9; D gene: .; J gene: TRBJ1-2; clone size: .; CDR3 DNA: TGTGCCAGCAGCGCCGGGACACGGGTTGACTATGGCTACACCTTC; CDR3 protein: CASSAGTRVDYGYTF
V gene: TRBV15; D gene: TRBD2; J gene: TRBJ2-1; clone size: .; CDR3 DNA: TGTACCACCAGCACAAGACTAGCGGGGGACAATGAGCAGTTCTTC; CDR3 protein: CTTSTRLAGDNEQFF
V gene: TRBV18; D gene: TRBD1; J gene: TRBJ2-2; clone size: few; CDR3 DNA: TGTGCCAGCTCACAAGACAGGGGGCGGAACACCGGGGAGCTGTTTTTT; CDR3 protein: CASSQDRGRNTGELFF
V gene: TRBV5-4; D gene: TRBD1; J gene: TRBJ1-1; clone size: .; CDR3 DNA: TGTGCCAGCAGCTTCCCGGGACAGGGGAATTTTGACACTGAAGCTTTCTTT; CDR3 protein: CASSFPGQGNFDTEAFF
V gene: TRBV20-1; D gene: .; J gene: TRBJ2-3; clone size: .; CDR3 DNA: TGCAGTGCTAGTCCAGTCGGGGGCCATCGCACAGATACGCAGTATTTT; CDR3 protein: CSASPVGGHRTDTQYF
V gene: TRBV7-3; D gene: .; J gene: TRBJ2-3; clone size: many; CDR3 DNA: TGTGCCAGCAGCTTAGTTGGTGCAGAAATTAAGTATTTT; CDR3 protein: CASSLVGAEIKYF
V gene: TRBV5-4; D gene: .; J gene: TRBJ2-5; clone size: few; CDR3 DNA: TGTGCCAGCAGCTTGGCCGGGGTGGCAGGGAAGGAGACCCAGTACTTC; CDR3 protein: CASSLAGVAGKETQYF
V gene: TRBV29-1; D gene: .; J gene: TRBJ2-1; clone size: .; CDR3 DNA: TGCAGCGGGGGTGGGGGCGGAATCTTCAATGAGCAGTTCTTC; CDR3 protein: CSGGGGGIFNEQFF
V gene: TRBV27; D gene: .; J gene: TRBJ1-6; clone size: few; CDR3 DNA: TGTGCCAGCAGTTCCTCCCCCTTGGTTAATTCACCCCTCCACTTT; CDR3 protein: CASSSSPLVNSPLHF
V gene: TRBV10-3; D gene: TRBD1; J gene: TRBJ1-2; clone size: .; CDR3 DNA: TGTGCCATCAGAGGGACAGGGAACTATGGCTACACCTTC; CDR3 protein: CAIRGTGNYGYTF
V gene: TRBV6-5; D gene: .; J gene: TRBJ2-3; clone size: .; CDR3 DNA: TGTGCCAGCACCGGACGGGAGACAGATACGCAGTATTTT; CDR3 protein: CASTGRETDTQYF
V gene: TRBV4-3; D gene: .; J gene: TRBJ2-1; clone size: .; CDR3 DNA: TGCGCCAGCAGCCAAGATCGTTGGGCTAAGGGGTTCTTC; CDR3 protein: CASSQDRWAKGFF
V gene: TRBV7-2; D gene: .; J gene: TRBJ2-7; clone size: many; CDR3 DNA: TGTGCCAGCGGGCCGTGGGGCTGGGGATCCTACGAGCAGTACTTC; CDR3 protein: CASGPWGWGSYEQYF
V gene: TRBV25-1; D gene: .; J gene: TRBJ2-5; clone size: many; CDR3 DNA: TGTGCCAGCAGAGGCCAGCTTCAAGAGACCCAGTACTTC; CDR3 protein: CASRGQLQETQYF
V gene: TRBV4-3; D gene: .; J gene: TRBJ2-6; clone size: many; CDR3 DNA: TGCGCCAGCAGCCCGGACCTCCGCTCTGGGGCCAACGTCCTGACTTTC; CDR3 protein: CASSPDLRSGANVLTF
V gene: TRBV19; D gene: TRBD1; J gene: TRBJ2-2; clone size: .; CDR3 DNA: TGTGCCAGTAGTATCTTGACAGGGTGGGTTCTCAAGAACACCGGGGAGCTGTTTTTT; CDR3 protein: CASSILTGWVLKNTGELFF
V gene: TRBV19; D gene: .; J gene: TRBJ1-4; clone size: few; CDR3 DNA: TGTGCCAGTAGTATCGGACGGATTGCAACTAATGAAAAACTGTTTTTT; CDR3 protein: CASSIGRIATNEKLFF
V gene: TRBV19; D gene: .; J gene: TRBJ1-5; clone size: .; CDR3 DNA: TGTGCCAGTAGTATGGCGGGTTATAGCAATCAGCCCCAGCATTTT; CDR3 protein: CASSMAGYSNQPQHF
V gene: TRBV7-9; D gene: TRBD1; J gene: TRBJ2-7; clone size: .; CDR3 DNA: TGTGCCAGCAGCACTAAGGGACAGGCCTCCTACGAGCAGTACTTC; CDR3 protein: CASSTKGQASYEQYF
V gene: TRBV4-1; D gene: .; J gene: TRBJ2-7; clone size: .; CDR3 DNA: TGCGCCAGCAGCCAAGCTTCGAGGGGGGGTCGGGACGAGCAGTACTTC; CDR3 protein: CASSQASRGGRDEQYF